Listed here are 31 T cell receptor beta chains from one sample, sequenced in a study of blood T cell repertoires in COVID-19. Assay: immunoSEQ multiplex PCR; the TCRdb copy retains only in-frame clones and omits some. The sample lists around 250,000 clones, around 89% occurring once. Source material: peripheral blood. These receptors originate from an older woman with COVID-19, enrolled during active disease.

The chain combines TRBV2 with TRBJ1-3; no definite D call. CDR1 SNHLY and CDR2 FYNNEI come from the germline V gene. The CDR3 covers 12 residues. Between the trimmed V and J ends, which lost 7 bases and 5 bases, there was a span of 9 bases. CDR3 protein: CASNRDRNTIYF. The DNA of the CDR3 is TGTGCCAGCAATCGAGACAGAAACACCATATATTTT.

J is TRBJ2-5 and V is TRBV6-5; possible D gene TRBD2, 5 bases. V lost 2 bases to trimming and J lost 9 bases, with 13 bases between them. Germline V gives CDR1 MNHEY, CDR2 SVGAGI. This CDR3 is built from 13 residues. The CDR3 nucleotides are TGTGCCAGCAGTTACAAGCGAGGGCCGCCCCAGTACTTC. Amino acid sequence: CASSYKRGPPQYF.

This rearrangement joins TRBV18 to TRBJ1-2, with a tentative D call TRBD1 (5 bases). V was trimmed by 1 base and J by 2 bases, leaving 14 bases between them. The V gene's germline CDR1 is KGHSH and CDR2 LQKENI. The CDR3 has 16 residues. This chain's CDR3 is CASSPRAGSGNYGYTF. The CDR3 bases are TGTGCCAGCTCACCACGGGCAGGGTCTGGGAACTATGGCTACACCTTC.

The chain uses TRBV5-8 and TRBJ1-2; 10 bases are a match to TRBD1. The germline CDR1 and CDR2 sequences are SGHTS and YDEGEE. The CDR3 consists of 14 residues. The V and J ends lost 6 bases and 8 bases, in that order; junction bases with no gene match: 10. CDR3 nucleotides: TGTGCCAGCACCTCGGGACAGGGGATGGAGGGCTACACCTTC. It yields the protein CASTSGQGMEGYTF.

The chain uses TRBV7-2 and TRBJ1-2; D unclear. The CDR3 spans 13 residues. CDR1 SGHTA and CDR2 FQGNSA come from the germline V gene. The germline V and J ends were trimmed by 1 base and 2 bases, with 5 bases remaining between them. DNA for the CDR3: TGTGCCAGCAGCTTAGACGGGAACTATGGCTACACCTTC. Protein product: CASSLDGNYGYTF.

This chain connects TRBV13 to TRBJ1-1; D is uncertain. With 0 bases removed from V and 1 base from J, the gap between germline ends came to 3 bases. The CDR3 length is 13 residues. Looked up from germline, CDR1 is PRHDT and CDR2 is FYEKMQ (reference sequence). CDR3 in DNA: TGTGCCAGCAGCTTAGGCGGGAACACTGAAGCTTTCTTT. It is translated as CASSLGGNTEAFF.

The rearrangement joins TRBV5-1 to TRBJ2-1; D call uncertain. The germline V gene encodes CDR1 SGHRS and CDR2 YFSETQ. V lost 6 bases and J 5 bases, leaving 18 bases between the germline ends. The CDR3 has 15 residues. The CDR3 loop is CASTRAPLSNNEQFF. The DNA of the CDR3 is TGCGCCAGCACTAGAGCGCCGCTTTCAAACAATGAGCAGTTCTTC.

This clone was observed a single time. V usage is TRBV27 and J usage is TRBJ2-1; 7 positions match TRBD2. The V gene end was trimmed by 4 bases and the J gene end by 0 bases; junction bases not matched to a gene: 9. The CDR3 has 17 amino acids. Looked up from germline, CDR1 is MNHEY and CDR2 is SMNVEV (reference sequence). The CDR3 DNA reads TGTGCCAGCAGTTGGAGGCTAGCGGTGAGCTCCTACAATGAGCAGTTCTTC. Protein sequence: CASSWRLAVSSYNEQFF.

The chain employs TRBV13 and TRBJ2-4; 9 bases align to TRBD1. Trimming cost V 0 bases and J 7 bases; bases outside gene matches: 1. Germline-derived CDR1 and CDR2 are PRHDT and FYEKMQ (reference sequence). The CDR3 is 14 residues long. This chain's CDR3 is CASSLGQGANIQYF. The DNA of the CDR3 is TGTGCCAGCAGCTTAGGACAGGGGGCGAACATTCAGTACTTC.

J is TRBJ2-2 and V is TRBV5-1, with a tentative D call TRBD1 (6 bases). The CDR3 covers 13 residues. The germline CDR1 and CDR2 sequences are SGHRS and YFSETQ. V was shortened by 4 bases and J by 6 bases, with 10 bases between the two germline ends. The CDR3 region has the DNA TGCGCCAGCAGCCGGCAGGGGTCCGGGGAGCTGTTTTTT. It codes for CASSRQGSGELFF.

The chain links TRBV7-2 to TRBJ1-5; 10 bases align to TRBD1. J gave up 9 bases and V 1 base, and 6 bases lay outside the gene matches. The length of the CDR3 is 15 residues. CDR1 SGHTA and CDR2 FQGNSA come from the germline V gene. The CDR3: CASSLETGGFGPQHF. CDR3 bases: TGTGCCAGCAGCTTAGAGACAGGGGGCTTTGGGCCCCAGCATTTT.

The chain combines TRBV19 with TRBJ2-3; no firm D call. The CDR3 is 12 amino acids. From germline, CDR1 is LNHDA and CDR2 SQIVND (reference sequence). V lost 4 bases and J lost 6, with 8 bases in between. The CDR3 loop reads CASSTRLDTQYF. The CDR3 DNA follows: TGTGCCAGTAGTACCCGGTTGGATACGCAGTATTTT.

This clone showed up just once. The chain joins TRBV5-1 to TRBJ1-6; perhaps TRBD1 as D (6 bases). V lost 0 bases and J 6 bases, leaving 10 bases between the germline ends. This CDR3 has 15 amino acids. Germline V gene lookup returns CDR1 SGHRS and CDR2 YFSETQ. The CDR3 DNA is TGCGCCAGCAGCTTGGAGGGACATGCTAATTCACCCCTCCACTTT. As protein: CASSLEGHANSPLHF.

The CDR3 region is CSASRFPIGGSNSPLHF. The CDR3 bases are TGCAGTGCTAGTAGGTTCCCGATAGGAGGGAGTAATTCACCCCTCCACTTT. V gene TRBV20-1 combines with J gene TRBJ1-6; D is unclear. This CDR3 has 17 residues. With 3 bases removed from V and 6 bases from J, the gap between germline ends came to 21 bases. Germline CDR1 DFQATT, CDR2 SNEGSKA (reference sequence).

J is TRBJ2-2 and V is TRBV6-5; a weak D match, TRBD1 (5 bases). The CDR3 extends over 14 amino acids. From germline, CDR1 is MNHEY and CDR2 SVGAGI. Trimming cost V 2 bases and J 5 bases, with 9 bases left between them. This chain's CDR3 is CASSYDRETGELFF. CDR3 coding DNA: TGTGCCAGCAGTTACGACAGAGAGACCGGGGAGCTGTTTTTT.

The gene calls are TRBV9 and TRBJ1-1; D unclear. Between the trimmed V and J ends, which lost 4 bases and 1 base, there was a span of 8 bases. From germline, CDR1 is SGDLS and CDR2 YYNGEE. CDR3 length: 13 residues. The CDR3 sequence: CASSLQTNTEAFF. CDR3 sequence (DNA): TGTGCCAGCAGCTTACAAACGAACACTGAAGCTTTCTTT.

The chain has TRBV5-6 and TRBJ2-7; TRBD2 agrees at 8 bases. The junction had 4 bases not matched to a gene; V was cut back by 2 bases and J by 6 bases. CDR1 and CDR2 (germline): SGHDT, YYEEEE. The CDR3 has 13 residues. The CDR3 region has the DNA TGTGCCAGCAGCTTCGGGCTAGCGGGCGAGCAGTACTTC. Translating gives CASSFGLAGEQYF.

The CDR3 DNA sequence: TGCGCCAGCAGCTTGGGTCTTCTTCCAGCGGGGGGCGGGGAGACCCAGTACTTC. This gives the protein CASSLGLLPAGGGETQYF. This chain uses TRBV5-1 with TRBJ2-5; 9 bases match TRBD2. The CDR3 is 18 amino acids. V lost 0 bases, J lost 5 bases, and 14 bases stayed unmatched. Germline values: CDR1 SGHRS, CDR2 YFSETQ.

The chain links TRBV30 to TRBJ1-4; 8 bases match TRBD1. There are 14 residues in the CDR3. CDR1 and CDR2 from the germline V gene are GTSNPN and SVGIG (reference sequence). V trimming: 7 bases; J trimming: 8 bases; junction bases outside the gene matches: 12. This CDR3 is CAFSTGTGQEKLFF. The CDR3 DNA sequence: TGTGCCTTCTCGACCGGGACAGGTCAGGAAAAACTGTTTTTT.

A few counts support this clone. The rearrangement uses TRBV27 and TRBJ1-3, with D perhaps TRBD1 (5 bases). Germline V CDR1 and CDR2: MNHEY, SMNVEV (reference sequence). V lost 6 bases, J lost 1 base, and 10 bases lay in between. The CDR3 sequence is 14 residues long. The CDR3 region is CASRPQGSGNTIYF. Here the CDR3 DNA reads TGTGCCAGCAGACCCCAGGGTTCTGGAAACACCATATATTTT.

This clone appeared a single time. The rearrangement joins TRBV9 to TRBJ1-4; TRBD1 matches at 7 bases. The CDR3 extends over 15 amino acids. CDR1 and CDR2 from the germline V gene are SGDLS and YYNGEE. V was pared by 3 bases and J by 4 bases, with 6 bases of the junction left unmatched. For the CDR3, the DNA is TGTGCCAGCAGCGGATCCGGGACAGTTAATGAAAAACTGTTTTTT. It specifies CASSGSGTVNEKLFF.

The V and J genes are TRBV15 and TRBJ2-2; a possible D gene is TRBD2 (6 bases). CDR3 length equals 15 residues. Germline values: CDR1 LNHNV, CDR2 YYDKDF (reference sequence). V was trimmed by 5 bases and J by 1 base, leaving 11 bases between them. The CDR3 coding sequence is TGTGCCACCAGCGGAAGGAGGGGGAACACCGGGGAGCTGTTTTTT. It is translated as CATSGRRGNTGELFF.

The genes are TRBV5-5 and TRBJ2-7; D perhaps matches TRBD1 (6 bases). V gave up 2 bases and J gave up 5 bases, with 17 bases separating them. Germline values: CDR1 SGHKS, CDR2 YYEKEE (reference sequence). The CDR3 sequence is 15 residues long. As DNA, the CDR3 is TGTGCCAGCAGCTTTTCTTTCGGACAGAGGGACGAGCAGTACTTC. Its translation: CASSFSFGQRDEQYF.

The rearrangement joins TRBV5-1 to TRBJ1-2; TRBD1 is a possible D gene (5 bases). The CDR3 runs 13 residues. Trimming took off 7 bases at V and 6 bases at J, with 16 bases between the two ends. In germline, CDR1 is SGHRS, CDR2 YFSETQ. The CDR3 sequence is CASGPDRRDGYTF. The CDR3 coding sequence is TGCGCCAGCGGCCCTGACAGACGGGATGGCTACACCTTC.

The V and J genes are TRBV5-4 and TRBJ1-1, with D maybe TRBD1 (6 bases). Per the germline V gene, CDR1 is SGHNT and CDR2 is YYREEE (reference sequence). This CDR3 region has 16 residues. V was shortened by 3 bases and J by 1 base, with 16 bases between the two germline ends. CDR3: CASSSPGVRRNTEAFF. The CDR3 DNA is TGTGCCAGCAGCTCACCAGGGGTGAGACGGAACACTGAAGCTTTCTTT.

This clone was found a few times. The genes are TRBV19 and TRBJ1-5; D unresolved. Germline V gives CDR1 LNHDA, CDR2 SQIVND (reference sequence). Trimming cost V 8 bases and J 0 bases, with 8 bases left between them. This CDR3 is built from 13 residues. CDR3 nucleotides: TGTGCCAGTGGAGATTATAGCAATCAGCCCCAGCATTTT. This codes for CASGDYSNQPQHF.

V usage is TRBV9 and J usage is TRBJ2-1, with 10 bases matching TRBD2. The V segment lost 0 bases and the J segment 5 bases; nucleotides outside the gene matches: 5. The CDR3 length is 16 residues. Germline CDR1 SGDLS, CDR2 YYNGEE. The CDR3 nucleotides read TGTGCCAGCAGCGTAGATAGAGCGGGGGGGGACAATGAGCAGTTCTTC. It specifies CASSVDRAGGDNEQFF.

The chain combines TRBV15 with TRBJ1-2; D is uncertain. Germline-derived CDR1 and CDR2 are LNHNV and YYDKDF (reference sequence). V lost 0 bases, J lost 1 base, and 9 bases lay in between. This CDR3 has 15 amino acids. The CDR3 nucleotides read TGTGCCACCAGCAGAGAGAGACTCATTAACTATGGCTACACCTTC. Its translation: CATSRERLINYGYTF.

This chain joins TRBV7-2 and TRBJ2-3; no definite D call. Germline CDR1 SGHTA, CDR2 FQGNSA. Deletions cut 5 bases from V and 7 bases from J, with 19 bases between. The length of the CDR3 is 15 residues. In nucleotides, the CDR3 is TGTGCCAGCAGCAATGGCGGCCAGCCCAGTAATACGCAGTATTTT. Protein product: CASSNGGQPSNTQYF.

This clone has only one observation. V usage is TRBV30 and J usage is TRBJ2-2; TRBD1 agrees at 8 bases. The CDR3 is 16 amino acids. CDR1 is GTSNPN and CDR2 is SVGIG in the germline V gene (reference sequence). The junction had 5 bases not matched to a gene; V was cut back by 0 bases and J by 2 bases. The chain's CDR3 is CAWSVAGGYNTGELFF. CDR3 DNA sequence: TGTGCCTGGAGTGTAGCAGGGGGCTATAACACCGGGGAGCTGTTTTTT.

This clone was counted once. The CDR3 DNA is TGTGCCAGCAGCTCCTTCAGTACAGGGGGCTCGGGTCAGCCCCAGCATTTT. It translates to CASSSFSTGGSGQPQHF. The chain couples TRBV7-8 to TRBJ1-5; TRBD1 agrees at 9 bases. CDR1 is SGHVS and CDR2 is FQNEAQ in the germline V gene. The trim removed 4 bases at V and 6 bases at J, leaving 13 bases unmatched. This CDR3 region has 17 residues.